The 22 T cell receptor beta chains reported below all come from one sample, sequenced in a study of shared clonotypes between healthy human individuals. The table came from immunoSEQ multiplex PCR; TCRdb's copy has only in-frame clones and leaves some out. The sample holds some 2,000,000 clones; 90% to 95% are singletons and the top ten take 0.13%. The sample consisted of naive CD4+ T cells sorted from blood. The subset is: CD45RA+ positively selected. Receptors originate from a man younger than 30 in good health.

The chain joins TRBV6-1 to TRBJ2-2, with D possibly being TRBD2 (5 bases). CDR1 and CDR2 (germline): MNHNS, SASEGT. V lost 10 bases and J 0 bases, leaving 12 bases between the germline ends. This CDR3 has 14 amino acids. CDR3: CATRLGANTGELFF. The CDR3, as DNA: TGTGCCACCCGGCTGGGAGCGAACACCGGGGAGCTGTTTTTT.

This clone was seen a handful of times. The V call is TRBV4-1, the J call TRBJ1-5; no definite D call. The germline CDR1 and CDR2 sequences are MGHRA and YSYEKL. The CDR3 has 14 residues. Trimming left V 0 bases short and J 4 bases short, with 7 bases between. DNA of the CDR3: TGCGCCAGCAGCCAAGAACGAGCAAATCAGCCCCAGCATTTT. It specifies CASSQERANQPQHF.

The chain is built from TRBV28 and TRBJ2-5; 11 bases are a match to TRBD1. Trimming took 4 bases from V and 4 from J; bases not matched to a gene: 2. This CDR3 is 14 amino acids long. Germline V gene lookup returns CDR1 MDHEN and CDR2 SYDVKM. CDR3 residues: CASSSGQGAETQYF. CDR3 sequence (DNA): TGTGCCAGCAGTTCCGGACAGGGGGCAGAGACCCAGTACTTC.

The chain carries TRBV6-1 and TRBJ1-2; tentatively, D is TRBD1 (5 bases). Germline assignment: CDR1 MNHNS and CDR2 SASEGT. The length of the CDR3 is 13 residues. Trimming removed 5 bases from V and 5 bases from J, with 12 bases in between. Written as DNA, the CDR3 is TGTGCCAGCAGTTCGGGGGTAGGGTATGGCTACACCTTC. It codes for CASSSGVGYGYTF.

The gene calls are TRBV15 and TRBJ1-2; possible D gene TRBD1, 6 bases. The germline V and J ends were trimmed by 1 base and 7 bases, with 13 bases remaining between them. This CDR3 is 14 amino acids long. The germline CDR1 and CDR2 sequences are LNHNV and YYDKDF (reference sequence). CDR3 protein: CATSRAVTGSGYTF. CDR3 sequence (DNA): TGTGCCACCAGCAGAGCAGTCACAGGGTCTGGCTACACCTTC. The full variable domain, completed using reference TRBV15 and TRBJ1-2, is DAMVIQNPRYQVTQFGKPVTLSCSQTLNHNVMYWYQQKSSQAPKLLFHYYDKDFNNEADTPDNFQSRRPNTSFCFLDIRSPGLGDTAMYLCATSRAVTGSGYTFGSGTRLTVV.

V usage is TRBV6-4 and J usage is TRBJ2-7; D remains ambiguous. Germline-derived CDR1 and CDR2 are MRHNA and SNTAGT. Trimming removed 8 bases at V and 3 bases at J, with 17 bases between. CDR3 length equals 14 residues. In DNA form, the CDR3 reads TGTGCCAGCGTACGTGAAAAGGGCCGCTACGAGCAGTACTTC. It encodes CASVREKGRYEQYF.

This clone was counted once. Other DNA sequences from this sample encode an identical CDR3 as well. V usage is TRBV11-3 and J usage is TRBJ2-3, with TRBD2 identical over 7 bases. The CDR3 covers 15 residues. V shed 4 bases, J shed 0 bases, and the junction held 4 bases outside the gene matches. From germline, CDR1 is SGHNT and CDR2 YENEEA. The CDR3 region is CASSSGGSSTDTQYF. CDR3 nucleotide sequence: TGTGCCAGCAGCTCGGGAGGCTCTAGCACAGATACGCAGTATTTT.

The rearrangement uses TRBV9 and TRBJ2-5; 9 bases are shared with TRBD2. Germline values: CDR1 SGDLS, CDR2 YYNGEE. Losses at the gene ends were 4 bases for V and 5 bases for J; bases not matched to a gene: 9. The CDR3 is made up of 15 amino acids. CDR3 coding DNA: TGTGCCAGCAGCCCCTGGCCTAGCGGGACGGAGACCCAGTACTTC. This codes for CASSPWPSGTETQYF.

Written as DNA, the CDR3 is TGTGCCAGCAGTGAGCCCGGTGGGGCCATATATTTT. This encodes CASSEPGGAIYF. The chain combines TRBV6-1 with TRBJ1-3; D gene ambiguous. The germline V gene encodes CDR1 MNHNS and CDR2 SASEGT. CDR3 length: 12 residues. Deletions cut 3 bases from V and 11 bases from J, with 11 bases between.

This sequence joins TRBV6-1 and TRBJ1-5; maybe TRBD1 (6 bases). CDR1 is MNHNS, CDR2 SASEGT, per germline. V was cut by 3 bases and J by 1 base, with 10 bases left in between. The CDR3 is 15 residues long. The CDR3 nucleotides read TGTGCCAGCAGTGACCAGGGGCAAAGCAATCAGCCCCAGCATTTT. Translating it yields CASSDQGQSNQPQHF.

This chain connects TRBV6-1 to TRBJ2-7, with 9 bases matching TRBD2. Per germline, CDR1 MNHNS and CDR2 SASEGT. The CDR3 spans 15 residues. The V segment lost 7 bases and the J segment 3 bases; nucleotides outside the gene matches: 10. As DNA, the CDR3 is TGTGCCAGCATTGCGGGAGGGCCGGGGTACTACGAGCAGTACTTC. Encoded protein: CASIAGGPGYYEQYF.

J is TRBJ2-1 and V is TRBV7-9; 13 nucleotides agree with TRBD2. Per the germline V gene, CDR1 is SEHNR and CDR2 is FQNEAQ (reference sequence). The CDR3 spans 17 residues. With 4 bases clipped from V and 8 bases from J, the junction kept 11 bases outside the gene matches. CDR3 nucleotide sequence: TGTGCCAGCAGCTCAAAATCCGGGACTAGCGGGATCTATGAGCAGTTCTTC. This encodes CASSSKSGTSGIYEQFF.

Turning to this clone: Other DNA sequences in the sample encode the same CDR3. The chain combines TRBV4-1 with TRBJ2-7; TRBD1 agrees at 7 bases. The CDR3 length is 12 residues. V gave up 0 bases and J gave up 9 bases; unmatched junction bases: 2. CDR1 and CDR2 (germline): MGHRA, YSYEKL. CDR3 loop: CASSQEGGRQYF. The DNA for the CDR3 is TGCGCCAGCAGCCAAGAAGGGGGCCGGCAGTACTTC.

The rearrangement uses TRBV9 and TRBJ2-6; no definite D call. V lost 4 bases and J 0 bases, leaving 2 bases between the germline ends. The germline CDR1 and CDR2 sequences are SGDLS and YYNGEE. The CDR3 runs to 13 residues. For the CDR3, the DNA is TGTGCCAGCAGCCACTCTGGGGCCAACGTCCTGACTTTC. The encoded protein is CASSHSGANVLTF.

This chain connects TRBV10-1 to TRBJ2-6, with 11 bases matching TRBD1. With 5 bases clipped from V and 1 base from J, the junction kept 4 bases outside the gene matches. The CDR3 has 17 residues. Germline V CDR1 and CDR2: WNHNN, SYGVQD (reference sequence). CDR3 nucleotides: TGCGCCAGCAGTCCCGGGACAGGGGGATCTGGGGCCAACGTCCTGACTTTC. Amino acids: CASSPGTGGSGANVLTF.

The chain employs TRBV15 and TRBJ2-3; TRBD2 agrees at 13 bases. The CDR3 loop spans 17 amino acids. V dropped 4 bases and J dropped 4; count of bases not matched to a gene: 8. Germline V gives CDR1 LNHNV, CDR2 YYDKDF (reference sequence). CDR3 sequence reads: CATSKGLAGSLPDTQYF. The CDR3 DNA follows: TGTGCCACCAGCAAGGGACTAGCGGGGTCCCTTCCAGATACGCAGTATTTT.

This clone was seen only once. The sample contains more than one DNA sequence encoding this CDR3. The V gene is TRBV18, the J gene TRBJ2-7, with D perhaps matching TRBD1 (5 bases). The CDR3 sequence is 12 residues long. Germline lookup yields CDR1 KGHSH and CDR2 LQKENI. Trimming left V 5 bases short and J 3 bases short, with 8 bases between. The CDR3 loop reads CASSSQGYEQYF. As DNA, the CDR3 is TGTGCCAGCTCATCCCAGGGCTACGAGCAGTACTTC. The full variable domain, completed using reference TRBV18 and TRBJ2-7, is NAGVMQNPRHLVRRRGQEARLRCSPMKGHSHVYWYRQLPEEGLKFMVYLQKENIIDESGMPKERFSAEFPKEGPSILRIQQVVRGDSAAYFCASSSQGYEQYFGPGTRLTVT.

This clone was found many times. The gene calls are TRBV4-1 and TRBJ1-6, with D perhaps TRBD1 (6 bases). Germline V gene lookup returns CDR1 MGHRA and CDR2 YSYEKL. With 3 bases removed from V and 9 bases from J, the gap between germline ends came to 12 bases. This CDR3 has 14 amino acids. The CDR3 loop is CASSQYREGSPLHF. In DNA form, the CDR3 reads TGCGCCAGCAGCCAGTACAGGGAGGGTTCACCCCTCCACTTT.

J is TRBJ2-4 and V is TRBV21-1; the table's D call TRBD2 went unverified against the DNA. TRBV21-1 is assigned pseudogene status. The CDR3 runs to 22 residues. The CDR3 loop reads CASSNDEALLARVNIAKNIQYF. CDR3 nucleotides: TGTGCCAGCAGCAACGACGAAGCCTTACTAGCGAGGGTTAATATAGCCAAAAACATTCAGTACTTC.

The rearrangement links TRBV10-1 to TRBJ2-5; 7 bases fit TRBD1. Germline loops: CDR1 WNHNN, CDR2 SYGVQD (reference sequence). Trimming cost V 10 bases and J 4 bases; bases outside gene matches: 15. The CDR3 covers 15 residues. The CDR3 spells CATPEDRLGRETQYF. In nucleotides, the CDR3 is TGCGCCACCCCGGAGGACAGGCTGGGGAGAGAGACCCAGTACTTC.

The chain is built from TRBV5-4 and TRBJ2-7, with 9 bases fitting TRBD1. The V segment lost 0 bases and the J segment 5 bases; nucleotides outside the gene matches: 9. Germline V gives CDR1 SGHNT, CDR2 YYREEE (reference sequence). The CDR3 has 16 residues. CDR3: CASSLGKGQGRNEQYF. In nucleotides, the CDR3 is TGTGCCAGCAGCTTGGGCAAGGGACAGGGACGGAACGAGCAGTACTTC.

The chain employs TRBV5-1 and TRBJ2-3; a possible D gene is TRBD2 (5 bases). The CDR3 totals 14 residues. V lost 4 bases to trimming and J lost 4 bases, with 13 bases between them. The germline V gene encodes CDR1 SGHRS and CDR2 YFSETQ. This CDR3 is CASSTPGSPDTQYF. The CDR3 DNA is TGCGCCAGCAGCACCCCGGGGAGTCCAGATACGCAGTATTTT.